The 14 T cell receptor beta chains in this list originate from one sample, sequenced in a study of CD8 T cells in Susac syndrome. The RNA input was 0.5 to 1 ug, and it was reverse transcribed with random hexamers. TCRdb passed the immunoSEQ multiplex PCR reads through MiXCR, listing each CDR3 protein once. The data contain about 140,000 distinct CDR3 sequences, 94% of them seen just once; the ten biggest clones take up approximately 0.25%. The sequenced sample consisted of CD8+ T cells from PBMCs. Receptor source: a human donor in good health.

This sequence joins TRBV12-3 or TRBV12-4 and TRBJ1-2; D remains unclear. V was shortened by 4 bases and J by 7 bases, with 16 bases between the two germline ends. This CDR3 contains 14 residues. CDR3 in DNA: TGTGCCAGCAGTTCTGGTCTCGTAGCGGGTGGCTACACCTTC. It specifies CASSSGLVAGGYTF.

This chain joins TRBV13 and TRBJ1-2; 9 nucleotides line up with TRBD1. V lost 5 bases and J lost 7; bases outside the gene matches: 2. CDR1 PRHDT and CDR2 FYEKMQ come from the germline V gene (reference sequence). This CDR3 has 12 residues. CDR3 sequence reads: CASSVTGGGYTF. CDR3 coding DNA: TGTGCCAGCAGCGTGACAGGGGGTGGCTACACCTTC.

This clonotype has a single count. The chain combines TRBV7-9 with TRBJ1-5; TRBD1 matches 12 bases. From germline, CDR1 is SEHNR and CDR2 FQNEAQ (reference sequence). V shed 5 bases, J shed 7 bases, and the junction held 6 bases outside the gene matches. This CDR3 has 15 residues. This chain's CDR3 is CASSDGTGGLQPQHF. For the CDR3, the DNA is TGTGCCAGCAGCGATGGGACAGGGGGCTTACAGCCCCAGCATTTT.

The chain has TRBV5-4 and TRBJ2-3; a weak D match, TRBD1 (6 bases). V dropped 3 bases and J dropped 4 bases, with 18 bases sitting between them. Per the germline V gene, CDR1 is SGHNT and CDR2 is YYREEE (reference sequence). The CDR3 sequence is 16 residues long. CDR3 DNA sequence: TGTGCCAGCAGCTCCCGGGACAATGAGGACTCAGATACGCAGTATTTT. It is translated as CASSSRDNEDSDTQYF.

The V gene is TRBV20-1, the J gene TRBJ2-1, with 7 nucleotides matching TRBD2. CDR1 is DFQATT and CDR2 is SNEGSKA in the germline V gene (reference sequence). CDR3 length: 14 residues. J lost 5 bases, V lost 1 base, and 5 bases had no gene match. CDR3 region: CSARGTSDHNEQFF. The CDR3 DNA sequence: TGCAGTGCTAGAGGCACTAGCGATCACAATGAGCAGTTCTTC.

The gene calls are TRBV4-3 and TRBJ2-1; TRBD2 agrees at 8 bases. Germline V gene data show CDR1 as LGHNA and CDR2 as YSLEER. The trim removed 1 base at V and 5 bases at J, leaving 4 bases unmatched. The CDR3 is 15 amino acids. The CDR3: CASSQVREVHNEQFF. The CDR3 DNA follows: TGCGCCAGCAGCCAAGTGCGGGAGGTCCACAATGAGCAGTTCTTC.

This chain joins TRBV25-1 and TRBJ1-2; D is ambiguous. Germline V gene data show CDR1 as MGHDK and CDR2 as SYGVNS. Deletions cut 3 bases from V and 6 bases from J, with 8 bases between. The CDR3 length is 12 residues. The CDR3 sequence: CASSDRPDGYTF. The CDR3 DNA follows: TGTGCCAGCAGTGACAGGCCGGATGGCTACACCTTC.

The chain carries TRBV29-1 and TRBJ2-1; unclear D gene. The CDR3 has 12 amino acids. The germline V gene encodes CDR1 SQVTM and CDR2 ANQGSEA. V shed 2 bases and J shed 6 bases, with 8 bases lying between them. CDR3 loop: CSVEIQSNEQFF. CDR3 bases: TGCAGCGTTGAAATCCAGTCCAATGAGCAGTTCTTC.

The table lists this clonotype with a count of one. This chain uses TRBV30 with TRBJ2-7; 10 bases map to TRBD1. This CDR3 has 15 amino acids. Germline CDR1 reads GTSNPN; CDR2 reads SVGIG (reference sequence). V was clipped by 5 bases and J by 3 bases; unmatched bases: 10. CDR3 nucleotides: TGTGCCTGGGCTGCCGGGACAGGGGTTAACTACGAGCAGTACTTC. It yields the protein CAWAAGTGVNYEQYF.

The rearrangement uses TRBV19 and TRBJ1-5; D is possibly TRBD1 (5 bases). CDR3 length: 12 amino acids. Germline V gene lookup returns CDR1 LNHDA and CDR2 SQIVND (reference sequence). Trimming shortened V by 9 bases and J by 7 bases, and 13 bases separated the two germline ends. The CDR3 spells CASAQEGQPQHF. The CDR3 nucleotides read TGTGCCAGCGCACAGGAGGGGCAGCCCCAGCATTTT.

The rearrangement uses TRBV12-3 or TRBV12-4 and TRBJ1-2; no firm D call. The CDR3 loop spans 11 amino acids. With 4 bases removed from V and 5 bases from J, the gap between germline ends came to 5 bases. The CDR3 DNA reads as TGTGCCAGCAGTTCCGGATATGGCTACACCTTC. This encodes CASSSGYGYTF.

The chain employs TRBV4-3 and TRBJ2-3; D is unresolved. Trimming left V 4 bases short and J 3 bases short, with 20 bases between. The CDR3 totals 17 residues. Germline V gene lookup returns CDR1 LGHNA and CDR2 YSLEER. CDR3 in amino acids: CASSRAPPSRATDTQYF. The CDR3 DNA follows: TGCGCCAGCAGCCGAGCCCCCCCGTCTAGAGCGACAGATACGCAGTATTTT.

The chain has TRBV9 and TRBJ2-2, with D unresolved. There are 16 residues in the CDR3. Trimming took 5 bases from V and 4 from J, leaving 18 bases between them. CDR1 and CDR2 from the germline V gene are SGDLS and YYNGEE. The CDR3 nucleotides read TGTGCCAGCAGTCCCCAGGTAGTGGCCCTCACCGGGGAGCTGTTTTTT. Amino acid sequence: CASSPQVVALTGELFF.

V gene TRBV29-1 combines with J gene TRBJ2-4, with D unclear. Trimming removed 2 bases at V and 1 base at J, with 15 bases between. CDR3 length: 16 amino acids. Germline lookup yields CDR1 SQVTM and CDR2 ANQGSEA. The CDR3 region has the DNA TGCAGCGTTGAATCTTTCGGTCTAGGGGCCAAAAACATTCAGTACTTC. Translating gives CSVESFGLGAKNIQYF.